This T cell receptor beta chain was identified in a study of T-cell reconstitution after alpha-beta-depleted transplantation in children. Findings and caveats of the study: By about two months after transplant, alpha-beta T cells reportedly arose from several hundred graft clones that had expanded. At day 60, the high TCRbeta diversity found in some patients originated from recipient T cells and thymic progenitors that had survived.

Preparation of the TCRbeta library involved a method that used unique molecular identifiers. TCRdb re-called the PCR reads with MiXCR, one entry per CDR3 protein. The sample lists about 460,000 distinct CDR3 sequences; over 10% were seen once. With regard to this clonotype: Antigen specificity is unknown.

CDR1 is SGHRS, CDR2 YFSETQ, per germline. The junction had 2 bases not matched to a gene; V was cut back by 3 bases and J by 3 bases. The CDR3 has 13 residues. The chain employs TRBV5-1 and TRBJ1-1, with 7 bases lining up with TRBD1. The sequencing here drew on PBMCs, mostly from graft donor cells, taken 180 days after TCRalphabeta/CD19-depleted stem cell transplant. This clonotype was obtained from a female patient aged 2-9 years who had a stem cell transplant for aplastic anemia, so the T cells may come from the graft donor. The CDR3 nucleotides are TGCGCCAGCAGCTGGGGGACAGACACTGAAGCTTTCTTT. This codes for CASSWGTDTEAFF.